This TCR beta chain was obtained from a study of blood T cell repertoires in COVID-19. Overall study: Donors in the United States, Italy and Spain gave samples during acute or convalescent COVID-19. PBMCs, B-cell-depleted T cells, or T cells provided the cDNA or gDNA that made up the material.

After removal of 5 bases from V and 3 bases from J, the junction contained 9 bases not matched to a gene. The CDR3 extends over 16 amino acids. Germline V gene sequence: CDR1 KGHSH, CDR2 LQKENI. Per the authors' pipeline: Scientists estimated how many nucleated cells there were by amplifying reference gene primers. The table came from immunoSEQ multiplex PCR; TCRdb's copy has only in-frame clones and leaves some out. That table gives V, J and clone size, and the DNA gave D and trimming. The sample lists 45,000 to 60,000 clones; around 83% were seen once. What was sequenced was peripheral blood. The chain links TRBV18 to TRBJ1-4; TRBD1 agrees at 7 bases. The source is a woman aged 60-75 years with acute or convalescent COVID-19. The CDR3, as DNA: TGTGCCAGCTCATCCCAGGGAGGACAGGCTAATGAAAAACTGTTTTTT. This sequence encodes CASSSQGGQANEKLFF.